The next 32 T cell receptor beta chains were all read from a single sample in a study of OX40 agonist ivuxolimab in advanced cancers. Sequenced by immunoSEQ multiplex PCR; TCRdb stores in-frame clones only, minus some. The top ten hold roughly 17% of the sample, which has fewer than 25,000 clones, 85% to 90% seen once. Specimen: CD4+ or CD8+ T cells sorted from blood, collected in a trial of the OX40 agonist ivuxolimab. All receptors derive from an adult with an advanced solid tumor such as melanoma, head and neck, liver or kidney cancer.

This clone came up once. The chain has TRBV7-9 and TRBJ2-5, with 12 bases lining up with TRBD1. Germline CDR1 reads SEHNR; CDR2 reads FQNEAQ (reference sequence). The CDR3 is 16 amino acids. The V gene end was trimmed by 3 bases and the J gene end by 2 bases; junction bases not matched to a gene: 4. CDR3 DNA: TGTGCCAGCAGCTTCGGGACAGGGGGCGGGCAAGAGACCCAGTACTTC. Translating it yields CASSFGTGGGQETQYF. The variable domain in full, completed from reference TRBV7-9 and TRBJ2-5, reads DTGVSQNPRHKITKRGQNVTFRCDPISEHNRLYWYRQTLGQGPEFLTYFQNEAQLEKSRLLSDRFSAERPKGSFSTLEIQRTEQGDSAMYLCASSFGTGGGQETQYFGPGTRLLVL.

The V call is TRBV19, the J call TRBJ1-5, with D possibly being TRBD1 (5 bases). The CDR3 covers 15 residues. Germline CDR1 and CDR2: LNHDA and SQIVND (reference sequence). The germline V and J ends were trimmed by 7 bases and 3 bases, with 16 bases remaining between them. For the CDR3, the DNA is TGTGCCAGTAAACCAGGGCCCTCTTTCAATCAGCCCCAGCATTTT. This gives the protein CASKPGPSFNQPQHF.

For this clone: Other DNA sequences from this sample encode an identical CDR3 as well. The V call is TRBV5-1, the J call TRBJ1-1, with D hard to call. The CDR3 has 15 residues. V was trimmed by 4 bases and J by 2 bases, leaving 15 bases between them. From germline, CDR1 is SGHRS and CDR2 YFSETQ. The CDR3 sequence: CASSLDGRTNTEAFF. The CDR3 bases are TGCGCCAGCAGCCTGGACGGGCGAACAAACACTGAAGCTTTCTTT.

The chain recombines TRBV11-2 with TRBJ2-5; 11 nucleotides match TRBD1. The germline V gene has CDR1 SGHAT and CDR2 FQNNGV. Trimming took 3 bases from V and 4 from J; bases not matched to a gene: 1. The CDR3 spans 14 residues. CDR3 sequence (DNA): TGTGCCAGCAGCTTTGGACAGGGGGCAGAGACCCAGTACTTC. This translates into CASSFGQGAETQYF.

V is TRBV6-4 and J is TRBJ2-1; 8 bases are shared with TRBD2. V lost 2 bases, J lost 10 bases, and 10 bases stayed unmatched. From germline, CDR1 is MRHNA and CDR2 SNTAGT. The CDR3 runs 15 residues. CDR3: CASSDGSGVLTEQFF. The CDR3 region has the DNA TGTGCCAGCAGTGACGGTAGCGGGGTCCTTACGGAGCAGTTCTTC.

The chain has TRBV6-5 and TRBJ1-5; D remains unclear. The CDR3 covers 14 residues. From germline, CDR1 is MNHEY and CDR2 SVGAGI. V lost 4 bases and J 2 bases, leaving 9 bases between the germline ends. The CDR3 sequence: CASSFRGGNQPQHF. DNA for the CDR3: TGTGCCAGCAGTTTCCGGGGAGGCAATCAGCCCCAGCATTTT.

V gene TRBV7-9 combines with J gene TRBJ2-5; D is possibly TRBD2 (5 bases). V was clipped by 1 base and J by 5 bases, with 11 bases between them. The length of the CDR3 is 14 residues. The germline V gene encodes CDR1 SEHNR and CDR2 FQNEAQ (reference sequence). CDR3 residues: CASSLGLAGETQYF. Here the CDR3 DNA reads TGTGCCAGCAGCTTAGGCCTAGCCGGGGAGACCCAGTACTTC.

The chain is built from TRBV18 and TRBJ2-2, with D unresolved. This CDR3 has 14 residues. The V gene's germline CDR1 is KGHSH and CDR2 LQKENI. V dropped 1 base and J dropped 1 base, with 4 bases sitting between them. CDR3 sequence reads: CASSPQKNTGELFF. CDR3 nucleotide sequence: TGTGCCAGCTCACCACAGAAGAACACCGGGGAGCTGTTTTTT.

This rearrangement joins TRBV19 to TRBJ2-6; TRBD1 matches at 8 bases. The length of the CDR3 is 20 residues. Germline CDR1 LNHDA, CDR2 SQIVND (reference sequence). V lost 7 bases to trimming and J lost 4 bases; unmatched junction nucleotides: 21. This CDR3 reads CASTKPGQVSFRSGANVLTF. Here the CDR3 DNA reads TGTGCCAGTACCAAACCGGGACAGGTCTCTTTTCGGTCAGGGGCCAACGTCCTGACTTTC. The full variable domain, its missing parts supplied by reference TRBV19 and TRBJ2-6, is DGGITQSPKYLFRKEGQNVTLSCEQNLNHDAMYWYRQDPGQGLRLIYYSQIVNDFQKGDIAEGYSVSREKKESFPLTVTSAQKNPTAFYLCASTKPGQVSFRSGANVLTFGAGSRLTVL.

As DNA, the CDR3 is TGTGCCAGCAGTTACTCGCCAAGTATACCGAACACTGAAGCTTTCTTT. Translated: CASSYSPSIPNTEAFF. The V and J genes are TRBV6-6 and TRBJ1-1; D unclear. The CDR3 length is 16 residues. Per the germline V gene, CDR1 is MNHNY and CDR2 is SVGAGI (reference sequence). Between the trimmed V and J ends, which lost 0 bases and 1 base, there was a span of 12 bases.

The rearrangement links TRBV5-1 to TRBJ2-1; TRBD1 matches at 11 bases. Germline V gene data show CDR1 as SGHRS and CDR2 as YFSETQ. This CDR3 has 16 residues. V gave up 4 bases and J gave up 8 bases; unmatched junction bases: 11. The CDR3 sequence is CASSLPSGTGGDEQFF. The DNA of the CDR3 is TGCGCCAGCAGCCTCCCTTCTGGGACAGGGGGGGATGAGCAGTTCTTC.

This clone was seen only a few times. The V gene is TRBV4-1, the J gene TRBJ1-3; D not certain. The V end was cut by 3 bases, the J end by 0 bases, with 12 bases between. This CDR3 is built from 16 residues. Germline V gene lookup returns CDR1 MGHRA and CDR2 YSYEKL. CDR3 residues: CASSHAGASSGNTIYF. DNA of the CDR3: TGCGCCAGCAGCCATGCAGGAGCCAGCTCTGGAAACACCATATATTTT.

The chain combines TRBV19 with TRBJ1-4, with a tentative D call TRBD1 (5 bases). The CDR3 extends over 14 amino acids. Germline V gene lookup returns CDR1 LNHDA and CDR2 SQIVND (reference sequence). The V end lost 4 bases, the J end lost 7 bases, and 13 bases lay between the germline ends. Here the CDR3 reads CASSRAGTSEKLFF. CDR3 coding DNA: TGTGCCAGTAGTAGGGCAGGGACTTCTGAAAAACTGTTTTTT.

The chain joins TRBV18 to TRBJ1-1, with 7 bases lining up with TRBD1. This CDR3 comprises 14 residues. V was pared by 3 bases and J by 5 bases, with 6 bases of the junction left unmatched. From germline, CDR1 is KGHSH and CDR2 LQKENI. CDR3 nucleotides: TGTGCCAGCTCACCGCCTGACAGGGTGACTGAAGCTTTCTTT. Its protein is CASSPPDRVTEAFF.

The chain employs TRBV10-3 and TRBJ1-2; perhaps TRBD1 as D (5 bases). The CDR3 length is 14 residues. CDR1 is ENHRY, CDR2 SYGVKD, per germline. Trimming stripped 6 bases from V and 0 bases from J, with 11 bases between. This chain's CDR3 is CAIRKTTANYGYTF. The CDR3 bases are TGTGCCATCAGAAAAACGACAGCTAACTATGGCTACACCTTC.

V gene TRBV13 combines with J gene TRBJ2-5, with no clear D. CDR3 length: 12 amino acids. Germline values: CDR1 PRHDT, CDR2 FYEKMQ (reference sequence). V was pared by 6 bases and J by 3 bases, with 8 bases between. The CDR3 DNA reads as TGTGCCAGCAGAAGGCGCGAAGAGACCCAGTACTTC. Translating it yields CASRRREETQYF.

The CDR3 sequence is CASSAIQGASGYTF. Here the CDR3 DNA reads TGTGCCAGCAGTGCTATACAGGGGGCCTCTGGCTACACCTTC. This chain links TRBV2 with TRBJ1-2; 9 bases match TRBD1. The CDR3 contains 14 residues. Germline CDR1 and CDR2: SNHLY and FYNNEI. V was clipped by 4 bases and J by 7 bases; unmatched bases: 7.

Details on this clone: A read error may account for a junction end that differs from germline. This chain links TRBV7-7 with TRBJ2-2, with 11 bases matching TRBD1. Looked up from germline, CDR1 is SSHAT and CDR2 is FNYEAQ (reference sequence). The CDR3 has 16 residues. CDR3 in DNA: TGTGCTAGCAGCCTTGGGACAGGGGGTCCCACCGGGGAGCTGTTTTTT. It codes for CASSLGTGGPTGELFF.

This chain links TRBV11-3 with TRBJ2-7; D gene uncertain. The CDR3 contains 14 residues. The germline V and J ends were trimmed by 8 bases and 0 bases, with 14 bases remaining between them. Germline lookup yields CDR1 SGHNT and CDR2 YENEEA. CDR3 sequence reads: CASRMDPVSYEQYF. CDR3 in DNA: TGTGCCAGCCGCATGGATCCGGTCTCCTACGAGCAGTACTTC.

The V and J genes are TRBV2 and TRBJ2-5; 11 bases are a match to TRBD1. The germline V gene encodes CDR1 SNHLY and CDR2 FYNNEI. J lost 2 bases, V lost 6 bases, and 5 bases had no gene match. This CDR3 comprises 15 residues. The CDR3 DNA sequence: TGTGCCAGCAGCCCGGGGACAGGGGGTCAAGAGACCCAGTACTTC. Amino acids: CASSPGTGGQETQYF.

The chain employs TRBV4-2 and TRBJ2-5; 8 bases are shared with TRBD1. J gave up 4 bases and V 1 base, and 8 bases lay outside the gene matches. Germline CDR1 LGHNA, CDR2 YNFKEQ. This CDR3 comprises 16 residues. The CDR3 coding sequence is TGTGCCAGCAGCCAAGCCGGGACAGGAGTTGCAGAGACCCAGTACTTC. Its protein product is CASSQAGTGVAETQYF.

This clone was seen a single time. This rearrangement joins TRBV18 to TRBJ1-2; D is ambiguous. The length of the CDR3 is 12 residues. V was shortened by 6 bases and J by 13 bases, with 18 bases between the two germline ends. Germline CDR1 and CDR2: KGHSH and LQKENI. The CDR3 bases are TGTGCCAGCTCGCCAGGCCCCGACGCTCTCACCTTC. Amino acids: CASSPGPDALTF.

V and J are TRBV9 and TRBJ2-5; D is uncertain. The V gene's germline CDR1 is SGDLS and CDR2 YYNGEE. V was trimmed by 0 bases and J by 1 base, leaving 10 bases between them. CDR3 length: 15 residues. CDR3 nucleotides: TGTGCCAGCAGCGTAGGAGTGTCGGGCCAAGAGACCCAGTACTTC. Its protein is CASSVGVSGQETQYF.

CDR3 sequence (DNA): TGTGCCAGCCACGGGGGGGCGGGAGATACGCAGTATTTT. Its protein product is CASHGGAGDTQYF. V usage is TRBV2 and J usage is TRBJ2-3; 8 bases align to TRBD2. The CDR3 is 13 amino acids. The germline CDR1 and CDR2 sequences are SNHLY and FYNNEI. After removal of 8 bases from V and 5 bases from J, the junction contained 6 bases not matched to a gene.

This clone was found a few times. The chain employs TRBV6-5 and TRBJ1-4; D uncertain. CDR1 and CDR2 from the germline V gene are MNHEY and SVGAGI. The ends were cut back, 11 bases at V and 4 bases at J, with 14 bases in the middle. The CDR3 runs to 13 residues. CDR3 sequence reads: CAELFAHNEKLFF. The CDR3 nucleotides read TGTGCCGAACTTTTCGCCCATAATGAAAAACTGTTTTTT.

This rearrangement joins TRBV19 to TRBJ2-2; 15 bases align to TRBD2. The CDR3 is 18 residues long. Germline assignment: CDR1 LNHDA and CDR2 SQIVND (reference sequence). Losses at the gene ends were 6 bases for V and 1 base for J; bases not matched to a gene: 6. Written as DNA, the CDR3 is TGTGCCAGTAGCAAGGGACTAGCGGGGGGCATGAACACCGGGGAGCTGTTTTTT. It encodes CASSKGLAGGMNTGELFF.

This clone was counted a single time. The chain joins TRBV12-5 to TRBJ2-1; TRBD1 or TRBD2 may be the D gene (5 bases each). The germline V gene has CDR1 LGHNT and CDR2 FRNRAP. V was trimmed by 1 base and J by 10 bases, leaving 11 bases between them. This CDR3 region has 13 residues. CDR3 region: CASGLGEGREQFF. The DNA for the CDR3 is TGTGCTAGTGGTTTGGGAGAGGGACGGGAGCAGTTCTTC.

The chain joins TRBV13 to TRBJ1-6; no definite D call. The V gene lost 4 bases and the J gene lost 7 bases, with 14 bases spanning the gap. Germline assignment: CDR1 PRHDT and CDR2 FYEKMQ (reference sequence). The CDR3 sequence is 15 residues long. The CDR3: CASSSRVLGNSPLHF. CDR3 in DNA: TGTGCCAGCAGCTCGAGAGTTTTGGGGAATTCACCCCTCCACTTT.

The chain carries TRBV25-1 and TRBJ2-5, with D unresolved. V was clipped by 2 bases and J by 2 bases, with 9 bases between them. This CDR3 is built from 14 residues. Germline CDR1 reads MGHDK; CDR2 reads SYGVNS. CDR3 in DNA: TGTGCCAGCAGTGAAAGAGAACGACAAGAGACCCAGTACTTC. Protein: CASSERERQETQYF. Together with reference TRBV25-1 and TRBJ2-5, the CDR3 gives the full variable domain: EADIYQTPRYLVIGTGKKITLECSQTMGHDKMYWYQQDPGMELHLIHYSYGVNSTEKGDLSSESTVSRIRTEHFPLTLESARPSHTSQYLCASSERERQETQYFGPGTRLLVL.

This chain uses TRBV19 with TRBJ1-1; a possible D gene is TRBD1 (5 bases). Trimming left V 5 bases short and J 6 bases short, with 16 bases between. The CDR3 contains 14 residues. Germline V gene data show CDR1 as LNHDA and CDR2 as SQIVND (reference sequence). This CDR3 reads CASSSSGTGAEAFF. The CDR3 DNA sequence: TGTGCCAGTAGTTCGTCGGGGACCGGGGCTGAAGCTTTCTTT.

The chain uses TRBV19 and TRBJ2-5; no clear D gene. Germline V gene sequence: CDR1 LNHDA, CDR2 SQIVND (reference sequence). The CDR3 is 14 residues long. V gave up 0 bases and J gave up 6 bases, with 11 bases separating them. Here the CDR3 DNA reads TGTGCCAGTAGTATAGAGGCCGCCGGAAAGACCCAGTACTTC. Translated: CASSIEAAGKTQYF.

The chain employs TRBV11-3 and TRBJ1-6; no clear D gene. V lost 4 bases and J 11 bases, leaving 12 bases between the germline ends. Germline V lookup: CDR1 SGHNT, CDR2 YENEEA. This CDR3 region has 13 residues. The CDR3 loop reads CASSSLPGTPLHF. The DNA for the CDR3 is TGTGCCAGCAGCTCATTACCTGGTACACCCCTCCACTTT.